This TCR beta chain was retrieved from a study of blood T cells in healthy people across ages. Points on this clonotype: Compared with germline, one end of the junction differs, possibly owing to a read error.

Combining a sample-barcoded 5' primer with a J-beta primer mix, a second PCR ran for about 7 to 11 cycles. The study obtained at least 2.5 million CDR3-containing paired-end reads from every sample. TCRdb analysed the 5' RACE reads with MiXCR anew, one entry per CDR3 protein. The sample shows 1,100,000 or so distinct CDR3 sequences, around 43% of them seen only once. The V gene's germline CDR1 is LNHDA and CDR2 SQIVND (reference sequence). CDR3 size: 14 residues. This TCR was sampled from an older woman in good health. Sequenced: blood. The V gene is TRBV19, the J gene TRBJ2-5; TRBD2 aligns across 8 bases. The J call may not be correct, given that the DNA end is closer to TRBJ2-7. The CDR3 protein is CASRIASGPVEQYF. The CDR3 DNA reads as TGTGCCAGTAGGATAGCTAGCGGGCCCGTCGAGCAGTACTTC.